This TCR beta chain is from a study of T cells in localized non-small cell lung cancer. General study findings and limits: Higher T cell density in the blood was associated with longer overall survival, whereas higher adjacent-lung clonality associated with shorter survival. Clonality peaked in uninvolved adjacent lung rather than tumor.

In the case of this clone: The antigen remains undetermined.

Clones were sequenced by immunoSEQ multiplex PCR, and TCRdb holds only the in-frame ones, with some missing. This table holds about 36,000 clones, around nine tenths found once. The clonotype originates from a female donor at least 60 years old with stage I lung adenocarcinoma. Sample: peripheral blood, taken before any cancer treatment.

The CDR3 sequence: CSVELVKNSPLHF. In DNA form, the CDR3 reads TGCAGCGTTGAACTGGTGAAGAATTCACCCCTCCACTTT. J is TRBJ1-6 and V is TRBV29-1; D unclear. With 2 bases removed from V and 7 bases from J, the gap between germline ends came to 9 bases. This CDR3 comprises 13 residues. From germline, CDR1 is SQVTM and CDR2 ANQGSEA.